This entry lists 16 T cell receptor beta chains sequenced from one sample in a study of T-cell memory formation after mild COVID-19. In TCRdb, the 5' RACE reads were re-called with MiXCR into one record per CDR3 protein. The sample yields about 270,000 distinct CDR3 sequences, 16% seen once. The specimen was PBMCs or a T cell subset sorted from them (not recorded which). These receptors came from a man younger than 35 who had mild COVID-19 (a few samples of this study predate the infection). Cell type and time point are not known.

Here the CDR3 DNA reads TGTGCCAGCAGCCCCCTCGGGACATTTGAAGCTTTCTTT. It is translated as CASSPLGTFEAFF. V usage is TRBV6-5 and J usage is TRBJ1-1; possibly TRBD1 for D (6 bases). The CDR3 runs 13 residues. V was trimmed by 6 bases and J by 7 bases, leaving 15 bases between them. CDR1 MNHEY and CDR2 SVGAGI come from the germline V gene.

The genes are TRBV11-2 and TRBJ2-5, with TRBD1 matching 8 bases. Germline-derived CDR1 and CDR2 are SGHAT and FQNNGV. The V segment lost 5 bases and the J segment 4 bases; nucleotides outside the gene matches: 6. There are 14 residues in the CDR3. The CDR3 reads CASSNRGFGETQYF. CDR3 DNA sequence: TGTGCCAGCAGCAACAGGGGGTTCGGAGAGACCCAGTACTTC.

This clonotype was counted many times. This rearrangement joins TRBV7-2 to TRBJ1-2; 8 bases are shared with TRBD1. Germline CDR1 is SGHTA and CDR2 is FQGNSA. The CDR3 has 15 amino acids. Trimming cost V 5 bases and J 7 bases; bases outside gene matches: 12. The CDR3 coding sequence is TGTGCCAGCAGCCTACAGTTCGGGCAGGGGGCTGGCTACACCTTC. Protein sequence: CASSLQFGQGAGYTF. Full variable domain (outside the CDR3, taken from reference TRBV7-2 and TRBJ1-2): GAGVSQSPSNKVTEKGKDVELRCDPISGHTALYWYRQSLGQGLEFLIYFQGNSAPDKSGLPSDRFSAERTGGSVSTLTIQRTQQEDSAVYLCASSLQFGQGAGYTFGSGTRLTVV.

This clonotype has just a few counts. The chain employs TRBV20-1 and TRBJ1-2; D gene ambiguous. V was pared by 0 bases and J by 1 base, with 0 bases between. Germline V gene sequence: CDR1 DFQATT, CDR2 SNEGSKA (reference sequence). The CDR3 is 11 residues long. DNA for the CDR3: TGCAGTGCTAGAGATAACTATGGCTACACCTTC. Translating it yields CSARDNYGYTF.

This clonotype was seen a few times. V is TRBV18 and J is TRBJ1-1, with TRBD1 as a possible D gene (6 bases). The CDR3 is 15 amino acids. Germline V CDR1 and CDR2: KGHSH, LQKENI. Trimming shortened V by 0 bases and J by 4 bases, and 12 bases separated the two germline ends. Written as DNA, the CDR3 is TGTGCCAGCTCACCACCTGGGGGGCTGCGCACTGAAGCTTTCTTT. It specifies CASSPPGGLRTEAFF. Together with reference TRBV18 and TRBJ1-1, the CDR3 gives the full variable domain: NAGVMQNPRHLVRRRGQEARLRCSPMKGHSHVYWYRQLPEEGLKFMVYLQKENIIDESGMPKERFSAEFPKEGPSILRIQQVVRGDSAAYFCASSPPGGLRTEAFFGQGTRLTVV.

The sample holds a few counts of this clonotype. The chain carries TRBV20-1 and TRBJ1-5; 8 bases match TRBD1. Trimming took 0 bases from V and 2 from J; bases not matched to a gene: 6. Germline CDR1 reads DFQATT; CDR2 reads SNEGSKA (reference sequence). The CDR3 spans 16 residues. CDR3 sequence: CSARDRDRSGNQPQHF. As DNA, the CDR3 is TGCAGTGCTAGAGATAGGGACAGGTCCGGCAATCAGCCCCAGCATTTT.

The V and J genes are TRBV12-3 or TRBV12-4 and TRBJ1-4; unclear D gene. CDR3 length equals 14 residues. The germline V and J ends were trimmed by 6 bases and 3 bases, with 11 bases remaining between them. The CDR3 loop reads CASSSPEANEKLFF. DNA for the CDR3: TGTGCCAGCAGCTCCCCCGAAGCTAATGAAAAACTGTTTTTT.

V gene TRBV3-1 combines with J gene TRBJ2-7; D not certain. This CDR3 contains 13 residues. From germline, CDR1 is LGHDT and CDR2 YNNKEL (reference sequence). The V end lost 0 bases, the J end lost 2 bases, and 5 bases lay between the germline ends. The CDR3 protein is CASSQDATYEQYV. The CDR3, as DNA: TGTGCCAGCAGCCAAGACGCCACCTACGAGCAGTACGTC.

This clonotype has more than one count but fewer than ten. This chain connects TRBV4-3 to TRBJ2-2, with 10 positions matching TRBD2. From germline, CDR1 is LGHNA and CDR2 YSLEER. This CDR3 comprises 17 residues. J was trimmed by 4 bases and V by 0 bases; bases with no gene match: 5. CDR3 sequence: CASSQDNSGGPTGELFF. The CDR3 DNA reads TGCGCCAGCAGCCAAGATAATAGCGGGGGGCCCACCGGGGAGCTGTTTTTT.

The chain links TRBV6-2 or TRBV6-3 to TRBJ1-4; D is possibly TRBD1 (5 bases). In germline, CDR1 is MNHEY, CDR2 SVGEGT. The CDR3 has 15 residues. V was clipped by 1 base and J by 5 bases, with 11 bases between them. CDR3 DNA: TGTGCCAGCAGTTACTTGGACCCAGGGAATGAAAAACTGTTTTTT. It specifies CASSYLDPGNEKLFF.

This clonotype was recorded a few times. The chain has TRBV6-5 and TRBJ1-2, with TRBD1 matching 8 bases. The germline V gene encodes CDR1 MNHEY and CDR2 SVGAGI. Trimming took 0 bases from V and 5 from J; bases not matched to a gene: 5. The CDR3 totals 15 residues. Here the CDR3 reads CASSYSPTGVYGYTF. The CDR3, as DNA: TGTGCCAGCAGTTACTCCCCGACAGGGGTGTATGGCTACACCTTC.

The chain joins TRBV27 to TRBJ2-3; D gene uncertain. Germline assignment: CDR1 MNHEY and CDR2 SMNVEV (reference sequence). V lost 7 bases to trimming and J lost 0 bases, with 5 bases between them. The CDR3 extends over 12 amino acids. The CDR3 here is CASMGSTDTQYF. Written as DNA, the CDR3 is TGTGCCAGCATGGGGAGCACAGATACGCAGTATTTT.

The chain employs TRBV7-2 and TRBJ2-5; a possible D gene is TRBD2 (7 bases). The V gene lost 4 bases and the J gene lost 9 bases, with 18 bases spanning the gap. Germline-derived CDR1 and CDR2 are SGHTA and FQGNSA. The CDR3 is 14 residues long. CDR3 in amino acids: CASSSPGGPSSQYF. DNA for the CDR3: TGTGCCAGCAGCTCACCGGGGGGCCCGAGCTCCCAGTACTTC.

This clonotype was seen repeatedly, ten times or more. The V gene is TRBV20-1, the J gene TRBJ2-4; no definite D call. V dropped 0 bases and J dropped 2 bases, with 5 bases sitting between them. This CDR3 has 13 residues. CDR1 is DFQATT and CDR2 is SNEGSKA in the germline V gene (reference sequence). Here the CDR3 reads CSAREITKNIQYF. The CDR3 coding sequence is TGCAGTGCTAGAGAGATCACCAAAAACATTCAGTACTTC.

The J gene is TRBJ2-3, the V gene TRBV9, with no clear D. Germline values: CDR1 SGDLS, CDR2 YYNGEE. This CDR3 has 15 residues. The V gene lost 0 bases and the J gene lost 2 bases, with 10 bases spanning the gap. The CDR3 DNA reads TGTGCCAGCAGCGTAGCAGTGTTACCCACAGATACGCAGTATTTT. It codes for CASSVAVLPTDTQYF.

There are a few counts of this clonotype. The chain has TRBV7-7 and TRBJ2-7, with D perhaps being TRBD1 or TRBD2 (6 bases each). The CDR3 spans 15 residues. Germline assignment: CDR1 SSHAT and CDR2 FNYEAQ (reference sequence). Trimming removed 5 bases at V and 5 bases at J, with 19 bases between. The CDR3 protein is CASSPGGDRSDEQYF. The CDR3 bases are TGTGCCAGCAGCCCCGGGGGAGACAGGTCGGACGAGCAGTACTTC.